These 3 T cell receptor beta chains originate from one sample sequenced in a study of cytomegalovirus exposure and HLA in healthy donors. PCR primers comprised 60 Vbeta and 13 Jbeta primers. The protocol was immunoSEQ multiplex PCR, while the TCRdb copy is restricted to in-frame clones and leaves out a portion. The sample holds 200,000 to 250,000 clones; roughly 80% are singletons and the top ten take 15% to 19%. Sequenced: PBMCs. The receptors were gathered from a middle-aged man in good health and CMV-seronegative.

There are a few counts of this clone. This rearrangement joins TRBV2 to TRBJ2-7; 7 positions agree with TRBD1. The germline V gene encodes CDR1 SNHLY and CDR2 FYNNEI. This CDR3 contains 13 residues. J was trimmed by 3 bases and V by 6 bases; bases with no gene match: 5. In DNA, the CDR3 is TGTGCCAGCAGGGGGGACAGTCTCTACGAGCAGTACTTC. It encodes CASRGDSLYEQYF. The variable domain in full, with the rest retrieved from reference TRBV2 and TRBJ2-7, is EPEVTQTPSHQVTQMGQEVILRCVPISNHLYFYWYRQILGQKVEFLVSFYNNEISEKSEIFDDQFSVERPDGSNFTLKIRSTKLEDSAMYFCASRGDSLYEQYFGPGTRLTVT.

The chain joins TRBV10-1 to TRBJ1-5; D gene unclear. V was clipped by 7 bases and J by 0 bases, with 10 bases between them. From germline, CDR1 is WNHNN and CDR2 SYGVQD (reference sequence). The CDR3 is 14 residues long. CDR3 sequence reads: CASMSSVSNQPQHF. CDR3 DNA: TGCGCCAGCATGAGCAGCGTTAGCAATCAGCCCCAGCATTTT.

The CDR3 is CASSAGGGNYGYTF. CDR3 DNA: TGTGCCAGCAGCGCGGGGGGAGGGAACTATGGCTACACCTTC. This chain uses TRBV28 with TRBJ1-2, with a weak D call TRBD1 (5 bases). V lost 6 bases to trimming and J lost 2 bases, with 13 bases between them. This CDR3 is built from 14 residues. From germline, CDR1 is MDHEN and CDR2 SYDVKM.